The present entry profiles one T cell receptor beta chain with its context. Autologous stem cell transplantation was followed by relapse in every patient, and brentuximab vedotin exposure varied. This CDR3 region has 18 residues. The J segment lost 3 bases and the V segment lost 6 bases, leaving 18 bases of the junction unmatched. Germline-derived CDR1 and CDR2 are LNHDA and SQIVND (reference sequence). These data originate in a study of PD-1 blockade in classical Hodgkin lymphoma. The protocol was immunoSEQ multiplex PCR, while the TCRdb copy is restricted to in-frame clones and leaves out a portion. The sample has about 11,000 clones, more than 75% seen once.

The receptor was derived from a human donor with classical Hodgkin lymphoma. The sequences come from peripheral blood mononuclear cells (PBMCs), collected at baseline. The V and J genes are TRBV19 and TRBJ2-3; 7 bases map to TRBD2. CDR3 loop: CASSTPPGTSGMTDTQYF. The CDR3 region has the DNA TGTGCCAGTAGCACTCCCCCGGGTACAAGCGGGATGACAGATACGCAGTATTTT.